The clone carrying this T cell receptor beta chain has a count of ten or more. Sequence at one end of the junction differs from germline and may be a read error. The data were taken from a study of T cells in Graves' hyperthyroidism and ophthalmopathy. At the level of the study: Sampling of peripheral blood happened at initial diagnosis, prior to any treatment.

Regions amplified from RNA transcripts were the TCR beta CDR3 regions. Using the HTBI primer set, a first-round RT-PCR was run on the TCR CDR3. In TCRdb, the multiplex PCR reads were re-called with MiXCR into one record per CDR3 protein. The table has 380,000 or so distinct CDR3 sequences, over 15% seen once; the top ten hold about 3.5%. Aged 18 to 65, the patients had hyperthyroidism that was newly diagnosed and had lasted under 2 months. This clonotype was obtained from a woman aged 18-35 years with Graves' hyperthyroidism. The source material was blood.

The CDR3 protein is CASSLRGPTDTQYF. CDR3 DNA sequence: TGTGCTAGCAGCTTGCGGGGGCCGACGGATACGCAGTATTTT. This sequence joins TRBV7-7 and TRBJ2-3; a possible D gene is TRBD2 (7 bases). The CDR3 runs to 14 residues. Germline CDR1 reads SSHAT; CDR2 reads FNYEAQ (reference sequence).